This T cell receptor beta chain is drawn from a study of shared clonotypes between healthy human individuals. The test was conducted at deep level. Sequencing was performed with immunoSEQ multiplex PCR; in TCRdb, only in-frame clones are kept and a portion is missing. Of approximately 1,500,000 clones in the sample, approximately 97% were seen once. This CDR3 region has 15 residues. Germline V gene data show CDR1 as SGHVS and CDR2 as FQNEAQ. V lost 5 bases and J lost 4, with 15 bases in between. This chain connects TRBV7-8 to TRBJ1-5; possible D gene TRBD1, 5 bases. The source of this sequence is a man younger than 45 in good health. Sequenced material: naive CD4+ T cells sorted from blood. Subset in this sample: CD45RA+ positively selected. The CDR3 sequence: CASSQIGKGNQPQHF. CDR3 nucleotides: TGTGCCAGCAGCCAAATCGGAAAGGGGAATCAGCCCCAGCATTTT.